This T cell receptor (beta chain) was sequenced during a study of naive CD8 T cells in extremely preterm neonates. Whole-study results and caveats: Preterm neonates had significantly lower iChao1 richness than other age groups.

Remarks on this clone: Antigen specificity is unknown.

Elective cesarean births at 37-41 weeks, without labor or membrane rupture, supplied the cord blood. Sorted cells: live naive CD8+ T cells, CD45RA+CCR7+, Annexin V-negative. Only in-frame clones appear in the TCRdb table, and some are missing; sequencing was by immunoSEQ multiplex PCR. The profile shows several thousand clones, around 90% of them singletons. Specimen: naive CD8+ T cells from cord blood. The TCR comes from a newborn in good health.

The DNA for the CDR3 is TGTGCCAGCAGTGCCGACAGGGGGCTGGACGAGCAGTACTTC. Protein sequence: CASSADRGLDEQYF. V and J are TRBV6-5 and TRBJ2-7, with 10 bases aligning to TRBD1. Germline V gene sequence: CDR1 MNHEY, CDR2 SVGAGI. The CDR3 is 14 residues long. Trimming took 5 bases from V and 5 from J; bases not matched to a gene: 6.